This TCR beta chain was profiled in a study of T cells in Graves' hyperthyroidism and ophthalmopathy. Study in general: Peripheral blood was acquired at first diagnosis, ahead of any therapy whatsoever.

The source material, RNA transcripts, was used to amplify TCR beta CDR3 regions. The TCR CDR3 first-round RT-PCR relied on the HTBI primer set. TCRdb passed the multiplex PCR reads through MiXCR, listing each CDR3 protein once. Of about 700,000 distinct CDR3 sequences in the sample, 11% to 15% were seen once. Subjects aged 18 to 65 presented with newly diagnosed hyperthyroidism of less than 2 months' duration. Pregnant or lactating patients were excluded, as were those with uncontrolled infection or other autoimmune disease. Clinical symptoms, serum thyroxine and TRAb, thyroid ultrasound and orbital computed tomography were used for the diagnoses. Looked up from germline, CDR1 is SQVTM and CDR2 is ANQGSEA. The CDR3 loop spans 11 amino acids. V gave up 5 bases and J gave up 3 bases, with 8 bases separating them. This clonotype was counted at least ten times.

The clonotype comes from a woman between 18 and 29 years old with Graves' hyperthyroidism. J is TRBJ2-7 and V is TRBV29-1; D remains ambiguous. Input material: blood. CDR3 nucleotide sequence: TGCAGCGTTACGTGGGGCTACGAGCAGTACTTC. Translated: CSVTWGYEQYF.